This T cell receptor (beta chain) comes out of a study of persistence of HIV-infected CD4 T cells. The overall study: Donors were ART-treated; their CMV- and Gag-responding CD4+ T cells were isolated. Two participants gave one leukapheresis sample; others gave up to roughly 180 mL blood repeatedly. Regarding the study as a whole: Degenerate expanded CDR3beta sequences were enriched among CMV- and Gag-responding cells.

A note on this clone: What it recognizes is unknown.

This CDR3 region has 16 residues. Unmatched junction bases numbered 7, after V lost 2 bases and J lost 2 bases. Germline assignment: CDR1 SGHNT and CDR2 YYREEE (reference sequence). Lysates of CMV-infected fibroblasts at approximately 10 ug/mL stimulated these cells. CD40L-negative CD69-negative CD45RO-high memory CD4+ T cells were sorted as populations depleted of antigen-responding cells. The immunoSEQ assay was version 4, run in survey mode. TCRdb's copy holds only in-frame clones and misses some; the assay was immunoSEQ multiplex PCR. The data show about 48,000 clones, about 80% seen once. V gene TRBV5-4 combines with J gene TRBJ2-3, with TRBD1 matching 8 bases. The TCR originated in an adult man with HIV who was CMV-seropositive. Here the sequenced sample was CD4+ T cells sorted from PBMCs after roughly 20-hour stimulation, taken from a patient who received antiretroviral therapy. CDR3 protein: CASSFRGLEDTDTQYF. The CDR3, as DNA: TGTGCCAGCAGCTTCAGGGGGCTTGAGGACACAGATACGCAGTATTTT. The whole variable domain, filled in from reference TRBV5-4 and TRBJ2-3, reads ETGVTQSPTHLIKTRGQQVTLRCSSQSGHNTVSWYQQALGQGPQFIFQYYREEENGRGNFPPRFSGLQFPNYSSELNVNALELDDSALYLCASSFRGLEDTDTQYFGPGTRLTVL.